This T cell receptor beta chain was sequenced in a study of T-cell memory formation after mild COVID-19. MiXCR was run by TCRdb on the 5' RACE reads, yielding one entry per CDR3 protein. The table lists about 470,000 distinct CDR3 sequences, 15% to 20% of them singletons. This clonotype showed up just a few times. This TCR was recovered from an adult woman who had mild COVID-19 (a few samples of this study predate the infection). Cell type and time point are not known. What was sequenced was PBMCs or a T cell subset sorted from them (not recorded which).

CDR3 DNA: TGCAGTGCAACCCCAGGGACAGGGGGCACTGAAGCTTTCTTT. Translation gives CSATPGTGGTEAFF. The V gene is TRBV20-1, the J gene TRBJ1-1; TRBD1 matches 11 bases. The junction had 7 bases not matched to a gene; V was cut back by 6 bases and J by 4 bases. CDR3 length: 14 amino acids. From germline, CDR1 is DFQATT and CDR2 SNEGSKA (reference sequence).